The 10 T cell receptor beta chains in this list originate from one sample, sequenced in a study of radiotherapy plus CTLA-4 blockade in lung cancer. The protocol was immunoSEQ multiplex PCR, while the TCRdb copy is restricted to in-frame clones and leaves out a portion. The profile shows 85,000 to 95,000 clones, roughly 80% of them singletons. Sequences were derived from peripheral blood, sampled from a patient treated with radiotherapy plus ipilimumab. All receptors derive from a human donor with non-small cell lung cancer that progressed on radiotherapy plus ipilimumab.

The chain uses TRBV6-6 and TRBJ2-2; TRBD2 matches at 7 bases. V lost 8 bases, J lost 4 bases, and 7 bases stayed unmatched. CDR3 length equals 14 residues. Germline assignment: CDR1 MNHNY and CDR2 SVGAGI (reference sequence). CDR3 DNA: TGTGCCAGCTGGCGGGAGCATGGCACCGGGGAGCTGTTTTTT. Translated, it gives CASWREHGTGELFF.

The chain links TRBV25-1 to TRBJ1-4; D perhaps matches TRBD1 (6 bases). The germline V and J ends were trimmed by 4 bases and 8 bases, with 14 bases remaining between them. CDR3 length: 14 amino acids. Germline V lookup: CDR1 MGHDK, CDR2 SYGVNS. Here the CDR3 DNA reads TGTGCCAGCAGTGCCCACCGGGACACGGAAAAACTGTTTTTT. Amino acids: CASSAHRDTEKLFF. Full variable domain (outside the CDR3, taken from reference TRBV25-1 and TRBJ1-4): EADIYQTPRYLVIGTGKKITLECSQTMGHDKMYWYQQDPGMELHLIHYSYGVNSTEKGDLSSESTVSRIRTEHFPLTLESARPSHTSQYLCASSAHRDTEKLFFGSGTQLSVL.

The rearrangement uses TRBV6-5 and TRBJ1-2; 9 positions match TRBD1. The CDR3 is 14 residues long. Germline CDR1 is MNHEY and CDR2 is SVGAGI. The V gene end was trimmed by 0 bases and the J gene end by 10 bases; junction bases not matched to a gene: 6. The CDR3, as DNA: TGTGCCAGCAGTTACTCGAGTGACAGGGGGGACTACACCTTC. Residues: CASSYSSDRGDYTF.

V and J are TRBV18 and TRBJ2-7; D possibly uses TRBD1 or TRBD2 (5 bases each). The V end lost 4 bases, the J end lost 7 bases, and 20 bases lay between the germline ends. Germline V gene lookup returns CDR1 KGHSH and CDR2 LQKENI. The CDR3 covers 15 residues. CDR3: CASSLQATGLQEQYV. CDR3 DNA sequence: TGTGCCAGCTCACTCCAGGCAACAGGACTCCAAGAGCAGTACGTC.

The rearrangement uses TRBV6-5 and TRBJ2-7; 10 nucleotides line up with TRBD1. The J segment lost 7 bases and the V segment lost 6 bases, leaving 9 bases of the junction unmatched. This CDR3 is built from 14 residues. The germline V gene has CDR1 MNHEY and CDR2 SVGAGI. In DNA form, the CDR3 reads TGTGCCAGCAGCGCCCTAGGGACAGGGGATGAGCAGTACGTC. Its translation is CASSALGTGDEQYV.

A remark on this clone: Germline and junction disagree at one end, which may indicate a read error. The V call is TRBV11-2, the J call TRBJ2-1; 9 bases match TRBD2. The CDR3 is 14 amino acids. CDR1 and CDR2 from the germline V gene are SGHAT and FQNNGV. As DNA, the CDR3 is TGTGCCAGCAGCTTCGACTTCTCTAGCGGGATTTCTGTCTTC. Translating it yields CASSFDFSSGISVF.

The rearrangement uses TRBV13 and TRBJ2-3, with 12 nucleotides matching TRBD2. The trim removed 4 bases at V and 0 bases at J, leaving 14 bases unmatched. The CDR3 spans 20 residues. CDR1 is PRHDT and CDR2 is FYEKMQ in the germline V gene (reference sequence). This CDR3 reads CASSSETGTSGPFSTDTQYF. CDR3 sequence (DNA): TGTGCCAGCAGCTCCGAAACCGGGACTAGCGGGCCTTTTAGCACAGATACGCAGTATTTT. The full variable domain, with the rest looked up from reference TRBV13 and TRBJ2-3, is AAGVIQSPRHLIKEKRETATLKCYPIPRHDTVYWYQQGPGQDPQFLISFYEKMQSDKGSIPDRFSAQQFSDYHSELNMSSLELGDSALYFCASSSETGTSGPFSTDTQYFGPGTRLTVL.

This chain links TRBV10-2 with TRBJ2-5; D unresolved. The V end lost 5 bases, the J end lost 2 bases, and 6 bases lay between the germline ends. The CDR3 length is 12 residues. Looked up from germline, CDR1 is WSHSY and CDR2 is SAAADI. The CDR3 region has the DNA TGCGCCAGCAGTCCGAATCAAGAGACCCAGTACTTC. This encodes CASSPNQETQYF.

CDR3 loop: CASDSSYNEQFF. DNA for the CDR3: TGTGCCAGCGACAGCTCCTACAATGAGCAGTTCTTC. The chain has TRBV5-8 and TRBJ2-1, with D perhaps matching TRBD1 (5 bases). The CDR3 runs 12 residues. Germline V gene sequence: CDR1 SGHTS, CDR2 YDEGEE. V was shortened by 7 bases and J by 0 bases, with 5 bases between the two germline ends.

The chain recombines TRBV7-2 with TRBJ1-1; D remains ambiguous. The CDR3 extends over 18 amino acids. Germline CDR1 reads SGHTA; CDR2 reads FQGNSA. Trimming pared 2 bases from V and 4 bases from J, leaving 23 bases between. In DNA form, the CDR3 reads TGTGCCAGCAGCTTATCGGAACGGAGGCTTAAACAACGCACTGAAGCTTTCTTT. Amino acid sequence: CASSLSERRLKQRTEAFF.